This T cell receptor beta chain was identified during a study of cytomegalovirus exposure and HLA in healthy donors. V was clipped by 1 base and J by 8 bases; unmatched bases: 4. Looked up from germline, CDR1 is SGHVS and CDR2 is FQNEAQ. This CDR3 is 15 amino acids long. Primers for the PCR totalled 60 Vbeta and 13 Jbeta. Data came from immunoSEQ multiplex PCR; TCRdb stores just in-frame clones and leaves some out. The table has some 130,000 clones, around 73% seen once. This TCR came from a female donor in good health and CMV-seronegative. The rearrangement joins TRBV7-8 to TRBJ2-1; the match to TRBD2 covers 11 bases. The sequencing input was PBMCs. DNA of the CDR3: TGTGCCAGCAGCTTAGAACTAGCGGGAGCCCATGAGCAGTTCTTC. This sequence encodes CASSLELAGAHEQFF. Combining the CDR3 with reference TRBV7-8 and TRBJ2-1 gives the whole variable domain GAGVSQSPRYKVAKRGQDVALRCDPISGHVSLFWYQQALGQGPEFLTYFQNEAQLDKSGLPSDRFFAERPEGSVSTLKIQRTQQEDSAVYLCASSLELAGAHEQFFGPGTRLTVL.